This T cell receptor (beta chain) was sequenced during a study of identical twins. This clonotype was picked up a small number of times. Antigen specificity is unknown. Notes on the study in general: Excess sharing between twins was weaker in beta out-of-frame sequences. The more abundant beta clonotypes in cord blood had fewer insertions, and memory repertoires did not show this. Modeled out-of-frame TCR alpha sharing in monozygotic twins fell below observed levels.

A template switching step contributed a universal primer site, while unique molecular identifiers were present in the cDNA. A single record per CDR3 protein comes from TCRdb applying MiXCR to the 5' RACE reads. Of some 240,000 distinct CDR3 sequences in the sample, approximately 10% were seen once. Germline assignment: CDR1 SGHTA and CDR2 FQGNSA. The CDR3 has 17 amino acids. Trimming removed 7 bases from V and 0 bases from J; junction bases left unmatched: 11. The chain combines TRBV7-2 with TRBJ2-2; 7 bases map to TRBD2. Sequencing was performed on memory T cells sorted from blood. This clonotype was sampled from a man aged 45-65 years in good health. This chain's CDR3 is CASTLLLGLANTGELFF. CDR3 DNA: TGTGCCAGCACCCTTCTTCTTGGACTAGCGAACACCGGGGAGCTGTTTTTT. Full variable domain (remainder filled in from reference TRBV7-2 and TRBJ2-2): GAGVSQSPSNKVTEKGKDVELRCDPISGHTALYWYRQSLGQGLEFLIYFQGNSAPDKSGLPSDRFSAERTGGSVSTLTIQRTQQEDSAVYLCASTLLLGLANTGELFFGEGSRLTVL.